This is a list of T cell receptor beta chains from one sample in a study of tumor-infiltrating lymphocytes in primary liver carcinoma. TCRdb re-called the multiplex PCR reads with MiXCR, one entry per CDR3 protein. The data contain approximately 80,000 distinct CDR3 sequences, roughly 71% of them singletons. The sequenced sample was tumor-adjacent normal liver tissue. The receptors originated from a man between 40 and 49 years old with primary liver carcinoma and hepatitis B virus infection. Both conserved end residues are part of each CDR3. D genes are given only for firm matches. The size field is filled for only some rows; it gives once, few, many or a size class.

>TRBJ1-2|TRBV28|TRBD1|NA
CDNSFAGTGILYYGYTF
TGTGACAACAGTTTCGCCGGGACAGGGATTCTCTACTATGGCTACACCTTC
>TRBJ2-6|TRBV4-1|NA|once
CASSQARTGRSGANVPTF
TGCGCCAGCAGCCAGGCCCGCACAGGCCGCTCCGGGGCCAACGTCCCGACTTTC
>TRBJ2-2|TRBV6-6|TRBD1|few
CASSSLTGVSGEPFF
TGTGCCAGCAGTTCCCTGACAGGGGTTTCCGGGGAGCCGTTTTTT
>TRBJ2-2|TRBV6-2/TRBV6-3|NA|NA
CASSYSGSPGEPFF
TGTGCTAGCAGCTACTCGGGGTCCCCCGGGGAGCCGTTTTTT
>TRBJ1-1|TRBV29-1|TRBD1|NA
CSVYGFNRGPLLGTEVFF
TGCAGCGTTTACGGGTTTAACAGGGGTCCGTTGTTAGGCACTGAAGTTTTCTTT
>TRBJ1-5|TRBV29-1|NA|NA
CSVVGQINQPHHF
TGCAGCGTTGTCGGACAGATTAATCAGCCCCACCATTTT
>TRBJ1-1|TRBV12-3/TRBV12-4|NA|once
CASRRKTANTEASF
TGTGCCAGCAGGAGAAAGACGGCGAACACTGAAGCTTCCTTT
>TRBJ2-1|TRBV24-1|NA|many
CATEARGEQFF
TGTGCCACGGAGGCCAGGGGTGAGCAGTTCTTC
>TRBJ2-3|TRBV6-1|NA|NA
CASSEPPGDLWGASGPTDTQYF
TGTGCCAGCAGTGAACCTCCGGGGGATTTATGGGGGGCATCAGGTCCCACAGATACGCAGTATTTC
>TRBJ2-3|TRBV9|NA|NA
CASSESPSLTDTQYF
TGTGCCAGCAGCGAGTCACCTTCCCTCACAGATACGCAGTATTTT
>TRBJ2-3|TRBV27|TRBD2|NA
CASSGGRMTDTQYF
TGTGCCAGCAGTGGCGGGAGAATGACAGATACGCAGTATTTT
>TRBJ2-1|TRBV12-3/TRBV12-4|NA|many
CAGSLTPDRPDNEQFF
TGTGCCGGCAGTCTCACCCCGGACAGACCCGACAATGAGCAGTTCTTC
>TRBJ2-1|TRBV6-5|NA|NA
CANSSGPSSYNEQFF
TGTGCCAACAGTTCGGGCCCGAGCTCCTATAATGAGCAGTTCTTC
>TRBJ2-3|TRBV11-2|NA|few
CASSSTGVGAYTQYF
TGTGCCAGTAGTTCAACCGGGGTAGGGGCTTATACGCAGTATTTT
>TRBJ2-3|TRBV12-3/TRBV12-4|TRBD2|NA
CASRAAGGSIDMQYF
TGTGCCAGCAGGGCAGCGGGAGGGAGCATAGATATGCAGTATTTT
>TRBJ2-3|TRBV6-5|NA|NA
CVSGEWGTQYF
TGTGTCAGTGGTGAATGGGGTACGCAGTATTTT
>TRBJ2-1|TRBV7-3|TRBD2|NA
CTSSPSGSSNEQFF
TGTACCAGCAGCCCCAGCGGGAGTTCGAATGAGCAGTTCTTC
>TRBJ1-1|TRBV18|NA|many
CASSPLPDSNTEAFF
TGTGCCAGCTCACCACTCCCGGACTCGAACACTGAAGCTTTCTTT
>TRBJ2-6|TRBV6-6|NA|NA
CTSSPGLSSGANVLTF
TGTACCAGCAGTCCGGGACTTTCATCAGGGGCCAACGTCCTGACTTTC
>TRBJ2-6|TRBV4-2|TRBD1|NA
CASIPLDRGLTGANVLTF
TGTGCCAGCATCCCCTTGGACAGGGGGCTAACCGGGGCCAACGTCCTGACTTTC